Listed here is a single T cell receptor beta chain. There are many counts of this clonotype. This clone's antigen is unknown. Qualities for individual bases were not recorded, and no much larger clone is one base off. Set within a cohort of healthcare workers in London, UK, this nested case-control study involved weekly PCR testing of nasopharyngeal swabs along with blood sampling. Healthcare workers were recruited between 23 and 31 March 2020, during the week of the UK lockdown, and were followed weekly for up to about 16 weeks. This specimen belongs to a study of early T cells in non-severe SARS-CoV-2 infection (dated by TCRdb to the early 2020s). Context from the whole study: Because TCR sequencing was done on bulk RNA from unsorted whole blood, the alpha and beta chains could not be paired.

Summary of the overall study and its limitations: VDJdb matching was skewed toward anti-spike CD8 responses and likely underestimated virus-specific expansions, missing private and CD4 specificities.

Receptors were amplified or captured by 5' RACE. Sequencing relied on a NextSeq 500. In the TCR library protocol, unique molecular identifiers were attached to individual cDNA molecules to correct for PCR bias and sequencing error. Both TCR alpha and beta chains were sequenced, and tight co-correlation was observed between alpha and beta sequence abundances in each sample. Under the source paper's analysis protocol: V gene, J gene and CDR3 annotation of TCR sequences was performed with Decombinator V4. TCRs were defined as expanded if a significant change between any two time points was detected under a Poisson model with p below 0.0001. Abundances of TCRs were expressed as counts per million after normalisation to the total number of TCRs sequenced in each sample. A search of VDJdb, accessed on 1 November 2021, was run for TCRs annotated to CMV, EBV and SARS-CoV-2, with TCRs annotated for multiple antigens excluded. TCRdb's own reprocessing of the public reads used fastp at Q25 and MiXCR and kept productive beta chains. CDR3 protein duplicates are merged, each entry listing the most common genes and DNA. TCRdb assigned the V and J calls; the authors' analysis was not used. The sample table shows around 60,000 distinct CDR3 sequences, and around 20% are seen once. 15% to 20% of the sample is in the top ten clones.

The sequence was collected from an adult who was a healthcare worker with PCR-confirmed SARS-CoV-2 infection or an uninfected control (not recorded which). Source: whole blood, taken at baseline.

The CDR3 reads CASSDRTGAVNQPQHF. The DNA sequence follows: TGTGCCAGCAGCGACAGAACGGGGGCGGTCAATCAGCCCCAGCATTTT. This sequence uses TRBV6-2 or TRBV6-3 and TRBJ1-5, with TRBD1 as a weak D call on 6 bases. The V end loses 6 bases and the J end loses 3 bases, and a stretch of 18 bases separates them. Including cysteine and phenylalanine, the CDR3 has 16 amino acids. The CDR3 DNA has 48 bases and is translated from base 1. CDR1 MNHEY and CDR2 SVGEGT were looked up in the germline V gene.